The rows below give T cell receptor beta chains drawn from one sample of a study of blood T cell repertoires in COVID-19. Assay used: immunoSEQ multiplex PCR; TCRdb lists only in-frame clones, some missing. This sample has 140,000 or so clones, with 84% found just once. The sample consisted of PBMCs or T cells enriched from blood (not recorded which). These receptors all stem from a woman aged 50 to 60 with acute COVID-19. CDR3s include the opening cysteine and the closing phenylalanine or tryptophan.

len: 14; v_gene: TRBV30; CDR3aa: CAWSGTGLAGEQYF
len: 15; v_gene: TRBV2; CDR3aa: CASTSEQGSYNEQFF
len: 17; v_gene: TRBV10-2; CDR3aa: CASREKASSGRAGEQFF
len: 14; v_gene: TRBV5-1; CDR3aa: CASSLGEGTGELFF
len: 14; v_gene: TRBV19; CDR3aa: CATTRGQGGTEAFF
len: 17; v_gene: TRBV11-2; CDR3aa: CASSHTPTSPGSGELFF
len: 17; v_gene: TRBV5-5; CDR3aa: CASSLDRGYSSSYEQYF
len: 17; v_gene: TRBV7-9; CDR3aa: CASSLPKWTENTGELFF
len: 15; v_gene: TRBV29-1; CDR3aa: CSVKGLAGAGGELFF
len: 17; v_gene: TRBV4-1; CDR3aa: CASSQDPPGQGGNTIYF
len: 13; v_gene: TRBV5-6; CDR3aa: CASSFRFGYEQYF
len: 15; v_gene: TRBV2; CDR3aa: CASRGTGGVGNEQFF
len: 16; v_gene: TRBV2; CDR3aa: CASSETAGVVAGELFF
len: 15; v_gene: TRBV5-4; CDR3aa: CASRSSSFLNYGYTF
len: 15; v_gene: TRBV9; CDR3aa: CASSEGRSLSNEQFF
len: 19; v_gene: TRBV5-1; CDR3aa: CASSTNQIPRGGVAEKLFF
len: 12; v_gene: TRBV28; CDR3aa: CASAGVVPEQFF
len: 18; v_gene: TRBV7-3; CDR3aa: CASSLNGRIPIMTDTQYF
len: 13; v_gene: TRBV30; CDR3aa: CAWTTGGLPPLHF
len: 15; v_gene: TRBV5-1; CDR3aa: CASSLAGGRWDEQFF
len: 14; v_gene: TRBV2; CDR3aa: CASRRQGSPDTQYF
len: 16; v_gene: TRBV5-1; CDR3aa: CASSLEAGGIYNEQFF
len: 11; v_gene: TRBV12-3/TRBV12-4; CDR3aa: CASSRRREAFF
len: 18; v_gene: TRBV10-3; CDR3aa: CAISPLLGTQSSYNEQFF
len: 15; v_gene: TRBV10-3; CDR3aa: CAISEGRLNTGELFF
len: 11; v_gene: TRBV30; CDR3aa: CAWGRSDTQYF
len: 13; v_gene: TRBV24-1; CDR3aa: CATSTRGRDTQYF
len: 15; v_gene: TRBV18; CDR3aa: CASSPLQGENTEAFF
len: 15; v_gene: TRBV9; CDR3aa: CASSGGSGVWETQYF
len: 14; v_gene: TRBV5-5; CDR3aa: CASSSLAGVETQYF
len: 15; v_gene: TRBV3-1/TRBV3-2; CDR3aa: CASSQEGGLFYEQYF
len: 13; v_gene: TRBV7-6; CDR3aa: CASSEEINQPQHF
len: 14; v_gene: TRBV4-1; CDR3aa: CASSLDRYNQPQHF
len: 16; v_gene: TRBV5-1; CDR3aa: CASSLTGGLVNYGYTF
len: 15; v_gene: TRBV15; CDR3aa: CATSREQGSSSEAFF
len: 13; v_gene: TRBV6-8; CDR3aa: CASSRSGSYEQYF
len: 13; v_gene: TRBV27; CDR3aa: CASSRAGAYEQYF
len: 19; v_gene: TRBV15; CDR3aa: CATSRSSDRVVESNQPQHF
len: 13; v_gene: TRBV15; CDR3aa: CATSRDTRAEAFF
len: 16; v_gene: TRBV18; CDR3aa: CASSPFLQGANYGYTF
len: 12; v_gene: TRBV4-2; CDR3aa: CASSSESYGYTF
len: 17; v_gene: TRBV4-1; CDR3aa: CASSLRSQDGGSYEQYF
len: 19; v_gene: TRBV7-9; CDR3aa: CASSSPRTSGQSSYNEQFF
len: 16; v_gene: TRBV5-1; CDR3aa: CASSLSTSGNTGELFF
len: 16; v_gene: TRBV7-9; CDR3aa: CASSLTSSGTSETQYF
len: 15; v_gene: TRBV7-3; CDR3aa: CASSSTGQGNSPLHF
len: 15; v_gene: TRBV27; CDR3aa: CASRKLEGADYGYTF
len: 16; v_gene: TRBV28; CDR3aa: CASSLPSGIGGNTIYF
len: 13; v_gene: TRBV6-2/TRBV6-3; CDR3aa: CASSHNRERGYTF
len: 13; v_gene: TRBV3-1/TRBV3-2; CDR3aa: CASSQGGHVELFF
len: 13; v_gene: TRBV7-8; CDR3aa: CASSMDWYNEQFF